A selection of T cell receptor beta chains follows, all from one sample in a study of blood T cell repertoires in COVID-19. Assay used: immunoSEQ multiplex PCR; TCRdb lists only in-frame clones, some missing. The sample holds 150,000 or so clones, just under 85% seen once. The sequenced sample consisted of peripheral blood. The receptors stem from an elderly woman with acute or convalescent COVID-19. The CDR3 runs from the conserved cysteine through the conserved F or W. The order of the fields is CDR3 protein, CDR3 DNA, J gene, D gene, V gene, clone size. D genes are given only for firm matches. Clone size appears in some rows only: once, few, many, or a class for an expanded clone.

CDR3aa: CAISGSTSGRAPDTQYF
CDR3nt: TGTGCCATCAGTGGGTCGACTAGCGGGAGGGCCCCAGATACGCAGTATTTT
j_gene: TRBJ2-3
d_gene: TRBD2
v_gene: TRBV10-3
abundance: NA

CDR3aa: CAIRLGGNTEAFF
CDR3nt: TGTGCCATCAGACTAGGGGGGAACACTGAAGCTTTCTTT
j_gene: TRBJ1-1
d_gene: NA
v_gene: TRBV10-3
abundance: NA

CDR3aa: CASGEPYEQYF
CDR3nt: TGTGCCAGCGGGGAGCCCTACGAGCAGTACTTC
j_gene: TRBJ2-7
d_gene: NA
v_gene: TRBV2
abundance: NA

CDR3aa: CATSRPDRSNTEAFF
CDR3nt: TGTGCCACCAGCAGACCGGACAGATCGAACACTGAAGCTTTCTTT
j_gene: TRBJ1-1
d_gene: NA
v_gene: TRBV15
abundance: NA

CDR3aa: CASGLVLGGVDQPQHF
CDR3nt: TGTGCTAGTGGTTTGGTACTCGGCGGGGTGGATCAGCCCCAGCATTTT
j_gene: TRBJ1-5
d_gene: NA
v_gene: TRBV12-5
abundance: NA

CDR3aa: CASMGALTYEQYF
CDR3nt: TGTGCCAGCATGGGGGCCCTCACCTACGAGCAGTACTTC
j_gene: TRBJ2-7
d_gene: NA
v_gene: TRBV6-6
abundance: NA

CDR3aa: CASSAGHGEQPQHF
CDR3nt: TGTGCCAGCAGCGCGGGGCACGGAGAGCAGCCCCAGCATTTT
j_gene: TRBJ1-5
d_gene: NA
v_gene: TRBV7-8
abundance: few

CDR3aa: CASSKGGRVWTEAFF
CDR3nt: TGTGCCAGCAGCAAAGGTGGGAGGGTATGGACTGAAGCTTTCTTT
j_gene: TRBJ1-1
d_gene: NA
v_gene: TRBV21-1
abundance: NA

CDR3aa: CATSDSRDTGQFF
CDR3nt: TGTGCCACCAGTGATTCGAGGGACACGGGGCAGTTCTTC
j_gene: TRBJ2-1
d_gene: NA
v_gene: TRBV24-1
abundance: NA

CDR3aa: CASSTTGRVNTEAFF
CDR3nt: TGTGCCAGCAGCACAACAGGGAGGGTCAACACTGAAGCTTTCTTT
j_gene: TRBJ1-1
d_gene: NA
v_gene: TRBV11-2
abundance: NA

CDR3aa: CASTRDRGSNEQFF
CDR3nt: TGTGCCAGCACCCGGGACAGGGGATCGAATGAGCAGTTCTTC
j_gene: TRBJ2-1
d_gene: TRBD1
v_gene: TRBV6-5
abundance: NA

CDR3aa: CASSFPGVPTYEQYF
CDR3nt: TGTGCCAGCAGCTTCCCGGGGGTCCCCACCTACGAGCAGTACTTC
j_gene: TRBJ2-7
d_gene: NA
v_gene: TRBV5-6
abundance: once

CDR3aa: CASSAGQGAHNEQFF
CDR3nt: TGCGCCAGCAGCGCGGGACAGGGGGCCCACAATGAGCAGTTCTTC
j_gene: TRBJ2-1
d_gene: TRBD1
v_gene: TRBV5-1
abundance: NA

CDR3aa: CATSLRTGFGYTF
CDR3nt: TGTGCCACCAGCCTTCGGACAGGGTTTGGCTACACCTTC
j_gene: TRBJ1-2
d_gene: TRBD1
v_gene: TRBV15
abundance: NA

CDR3aa: CASSSQGQGDQPQHF
CDR3nt: TGTGCCAGCAGCTCTCAGGGACAGGGTGATCAGCCCCAGCATTTT
j_gene: TRBJ1-5
d_gene: TRBD1
v_gene: TRBV7-9
abundance: NA

CDR3aa: CAISERQQGNTEAFF
CDR3nt: TGTGCCATCAGTGAACGTCAACAGGGGAACACTGAAGCTTTCTTT
j_gene: TRBJ1-1
d_gene: NA
v_gene: TRBV10-3
abundance: NA

CDR3aa: CATKRPGQGSGGYTF
CDR3nt: TGTGCCACAAAAAGACCGGGACAGGGAAGTGGTGGCTACACCTTC
j_gene: TRBJ1-2
d_gene: TRBD1
v_gene: TRBV2
abundance: NA

CDR3aa: CSVRGSTGGTEAFF
CDR3nt: TGCAGCGTTCGGGGCTCGACAGGGGGCACTGAAGCTTTCTTT
j_gene: TRBJ1-1
d_gene: TRBD1
v_gene: TRBV29-1
abundance: NA

CDR3aa: CASSLWGQGKIQYEQYF
CDR3nt: TGTGCCAGCAGCTTATGGGGACAGGGGAAAATACAGTACGAGCAGTACTTC
j_gene: TRBJ2-7
d_gene: TRBD1
v_gene: TRBV7-9
abundance: NA

CDR3aa: CSFTRGGPREAFF
CDR3nt: TGCAGCTTCACGAGGGGGGGCCCTCGTGAAGCTTTCTTT
j_gene: TRBJ1-1
d_gene: NA
v_gene: TRBV29-1
abundance: NA

CDR3aa: CASSGSLYGYTF
CDR3nt: TGTGCCAGCAGCGGGTCTTTATATGGCTACACCTTC
j_gene: TRBJ1-2
d_gene: NA
v_gene: TRBV6-5
abundance: NA

CDR3aa: CASSEAPKGRDTEAFF
CDR3nt: TGTGCCAGCAGTGAAGCCCCGAAGGGGAGGGACACTGAAGCTTTCTTT
j_gene: TRBJ1-1
d_gene: NA
v_gene: TRBV2
abundance: NA

CDR3aa: CASSLWGRGPMNYGYTF
CDR3nt: TGTGCCAGCAGTTTATGGGGCAGGGGCCCTATGAACTATGGCTACACCTTC
j_gene: TRBJ1-2
d_gene: NA
v_gene: TRBV27
abundance: few

CDR3aa: CATSDLGGGGYEQYF
CDR3nt: TGTGCCACCAGTGATTTGGGAGGGGGCGGCTACGAGCAGTACTTC
j_gene: TRBJ2-7
d_gene: NA
v_gene: TRBV24-1
abundance: once

CDR3aa: CASSPYRGRNTEAFF
CDR3nt: TGTGCCAGCAGCCCTTACAGGGGAAGAAACACTGAAGCTTTCTTT
j_gene: TRBJ1-1
d_gene: TRBD1
v_gene: TRBV13
abundance: NA

CDR3aa: CASSILAPGELFF
CDR3nt: TGTGCCAGTAGTATATTAGCCCCCGGGGAGCTGTTTTTT
j_gene: TRBJ2-2
d_gene: NA
v_gene: TRBV19
abundance: NA

CDR3aa: CASSLGNIQYF
CDR3nt: TGTGCCAGCAGTCTCGGGAACATTCAGTACTTC
j_gene: TRBJ2-4
d_gene: NA
v_gene: TRBV12-3/TRBV12-4
abundance: many

CDR3aa: CASSLEGTGVSPLHF
CDR3nt: TGTGCCAGCAGCTTGGAAGGGACAGGGGTTTCACCCCTCCACTTT
j_gene: TRBJ1-6
d_gene: TRBD1
v_gene: TRBV5-5
abundance: NA

CDR3aa: CASRARGDSYGYTF
CDR3nt: TGTGCCAGCAGAGCCAGGGGGGATAGCTATGGCTACACCTTC
j_gene: TRBJ1-2
d_gene: TRBD1
v_gene: TRBV2
abundance: NA

CDR3aa: CASSPDQYGYTF
CDR3nt: TGTGCCAGCTCACCCGATCAGTATGGCTACACCTTC
j_gene: TRBJ1-2
d_gene: NA
v_gene: TRBV18
abundance: NA

CDR3aa: CASQGTVGATYYEQYF
CDR3nt: TGCGCCAGCCAGGGGACAGTGGGGGCGACTTACTACGAGCAGTACTTC
j_gene: TRBJ2-7
d_gene: TRBD1
v_gene: TRBV10-2
abundance: few

CDR3aa: CASRQLAGGTNEQFF
CDR3nt: TGCGCCAGCAGACAGCTAGCGGGAGGTACGAATGAGCAGTTCTTC
j_gene: TRBJ2-1
d_gene: TRBD2
v_gene: TRBV5-1
abundance: NA

CDR3aa: CASSQDRGSAGELFF
CDR3nt: TGCGCCAGCAGCCAAGACAGGGGGTCCGCCGGGGAGCTGTTTTTT
j_gene: TRBJ2-2
d_gene: TRBD1
v_gene: TRBV4-1
abundance: NA

CDR3aa: CASSPSSGQNTGELFF
CDR3nt: TGTGCCAGCAGCCCGTCGTCCGGACAAAACACCGGGGAGCTGTTTTTT
j_gene: TRBJ2-2
d_gene: NA
v_gene: TRBV9
abundance: NA

CDR3aa: CASSFEPGQRISGNTIYF
CDR3nt: TGTGCCAGCAGTTTCGAGCCGGGACAGCGTATCTCTGGAAACACCATATATTTT
j_gene: TRBJ1-3
d_gene: TRBD1
v_gene: TRBV7-2
abundance: few

CDR3aa: CAISERTGGSQPQHF
CDR3nt: TGTGCCATCAGTGAGAGGACAGGGGGCAGTCAGCCCCAGCATTTT
j_gene: TRBJ1-5
d_gene: TRBD1
v_gene: TRBV10-3
abundance: NA

CDR3aa: CASSFDWGLAGDEQFF
CDR3nt: TGTGCCAGCAGCTTCGATTGGGGACTAGCGGGTGATGAGCAGTTCTTC
j_gene: TRBJ2-1
d_gene: TRBD2
v_gene: TRBV5-4
abundance: NA

CDR3aa: CAISPQVLGNSPLHF
CDR3nt: TGTGCCATCAGTCCACAGGTACTCGGGAATTCACCCCTCCACTTT
j_gene: TRBJ1-6
d_gene: NA
v_gene: TRBV10-3
abundance: NA

CDR3aa: CSVDRDRGYGYTF
CDR3nt: TGCAGCGTTGACCGGGACAGGGGTTATGGCTACACCTTC
j_gene: TRBJ1-2
d_gene: TRBD1
v_gene: TRBV29-1
abundance: NA

CDR3aa: CASSLGPGALQETQYF
CDR3nt: TGTGCCAGCAGCTTAGGGCCAGGGGCTCTCCAAGAGACCCAGTACTTC
j_gene: TRBJ2-5
d_gene: NA
v_gene: TRBV7-9
abundance: NA

CDR3aa: CASSMGLAGVADTQYF
CDR3nt: TGTGCCAGTAGTATGGGACTAGCGGGCGTTGCAGATACGCAGTATTTT
j_gene: TRBJ2-3
d_gene: TRBD2
v_gene: TRBV19
abundance: NA

CDR3aa: CASSPWTASYEQYF
CDR3nt: TGTGCCAGCAGCCCCTGGACAGCGTCCTACGAGCAGTACTTC
j_gene: TRBJ2-7
d_gene: NA
v_gene: TRBV5-5
abundance: NA

CDR3aa: CASSPRGGVGTEAFF
CDR3nt: TGTGCCAGCAGCCCCCGGGGGGGGGTAGGCACTGAAGCTTTCTTT
j_gene: TRBJ1-1
d_gene: NA
v_gene: TRBV5-4
abundance: NA

CDR3aa: CASSGQGGHGYTF
CDR3nt: TGTGCCAGCAGTGGACAGGGGGGTCATGGCTACACCTTC
j_gene: TRBJ1-2
d_gene: TRBD1
v_gene: TRBV25-1
abundance: NA

CDR3aa: CASSTRRDRGSYEQYF
CDR3nt: TGTGCCAGTAGCACCCGCCGGGACAGGGGGTCCTACGAGCAGTACTTC
j_gene: TRBJ2-7
d_gene: TRBD1
v_gene: TRBV19
abundance: NA

CDR3aa: CASSLALNTGELFF
CDR3nt: TGTGCCAGCAGCTTAGCTCTCAACACCGGGGAGCTGTTTTTT
j_gene: TRBJ2-2
d_gene: NA
v_gene: TRBV11-2
abundance: once

CDR3aa: CASSADDGGRGTEAFF
CDR3nt: TGTGCCAGCAGCGCCGACGACGGGGGGCGCGGCACTGAAGCTTTCTTT
j_gene: TRBJ1-1
d_gene: NA
v_gene: TRBV25-1
abundance: few

CDR3aa: CASSQLTGGTDTQYF
CDR3nt: TGCGCCAGCAGCCAACTGACAGGGGGAACAGATACGCAGTATTTT
j_gene: TRBJ2-3
d_gene: TRBD1
v_gene: TRBV4-1
abundance: NA

CDR3aa: CASSQDRVRSPLHF
CDR3nt: TGTGCCAGCAGCCAGGACAGGGTTCGTTCACCCCTCCACTTT
j_gene: TRBJ1-6
d_gene: TRBD1
v_gene: TRBV7-2
abundance: NA

CDR3aa: CASSLLAVGAYEQYF
CDR3nt: TGTGCCAGCAGCCTCCTAGCGGTGGGGGCCTACGAGCAGTACTTC
j_gene: TRBJ2-7
d_gene: TRBD2
v_gene: TRBV6-5
abundance: NA

CDR3aa: CATLGFSGNEQFF
CDR3nt: TGTGCCACCCTTGGCTTTAGCGGCAATGAGCAGTTCTTC
j_gene: TRBJ2-1
d_gene: NA
v_gene: TRBV6-5
abundance: NA

CDR3aa: CASSSHSTGVGTEAFF
CDR3nt: TGTGCCAGCAGTTCCCATTCCACAGGGGTAGGGACTGAAGCTTTCTTT
j_gene: TRBJ1-1
d_gene: TRBD1
v_gene: TRBV6-5
abundance: once

CDR3aa: CASSADRFSYEQYF
CDR3nt: TGTGCCAGCAGCGCGGACAGGTTTTCCTACGAGCAGTACTTC
j_gene: TRBJ2-7
d_gene: TRBD1
v_gene: TRBV7-2
abundance: NA

CDR3aa: CASSGQFFQPQHF
CDR3nt: TGTGCCAGCAGCGGACAGTTCTTTCAGCCCCAGCATTTT
j_gene: TRBJ1-5
d_gene: NA
v_gene: TRBV5-8
abundance: NA